This T cell receptor (beta chain) is drawn from a study of neoadjuvant anti-PD-1 for oral cavity cancer. Background on the study: Around day 43, patients without progression received a fourth nivolumab dose before surgery.

In the case of this clone: Its specificity is unknown.

CDR3 size: 16 residues. V dropped 5 bases and J dropped 5; count of bases not matched to a gene: 9. The germline V gene encodes CDR1 SGHAT and CDR2 FQNNGV. Generated by immunoSEQ multiplex PCR, the TCRdb table keeps only in-frame clones and is missing some. This sample yields about 12,000 clones, of which approximately 74% are seen a single time; around 2.6% belongs to the top ten. Time point defined: after neoadjuvant nivolumab, at surgical resection. The patients had HPV-negative, locally advanced oral cavity squamous cell carcinoma. PBMCs were not maintained or expanded in culture before analysis. Study conclusions and caveats: Non-responders to neoadjuvant nivolumab had significantly more clonal PBMC T cells than responders.

The sequencing here drew on PBMCs, taken after nivolumab (anti-PD-1) treatment. This chain links TRBV11-2 with TRBJ1-6; TRBD1 agrees at 7 bases. This clonotype was obtained from a person aged 40 to 85 with oral cavity squamous cell carcinoma. The CDR3 DNA reads TGTGCCAGCAGCCTGTCGACAGGGCCCAATAATTCACCCCTCCACTTT. Translated, it gives CASSLSTGPNNSPLHF.